This T cell receptor (beta chain) stems from a study of T cells after yellow fever vaccination. Overall study context: SMART-Seq v4 Ultra Low Input prepared libraries from low-cell fractions.

TCR cDNA, made by 5'RACE template switching, carried an added universal primer site and UMIs. MiXCR, run by TCRdb on the 5' RACE reads, gives a single entry per CDR3 protein. The sample includes about 400,000 distinct CDR3 sequences, more than 5.5% seen only once; the top ten take 14% to 15%. There are 15 residues in the CDR3. The germline gives CDR1 MNHNS, CDR2 SASEGT. The ends were cut back, 7 bases at V and 3 bases at J, with 16 bases in the middle. Worth noting for this clonotype: The antigen is not known.

Study-wide results and caveats: The CD4 and CD8 compartments had a small share of their clonotypes in common. Post-booster repertoires again held most primary-vaccination clones (roughly 96% CD4, roughly 89% CD8).

This receptor was taken from a man aged 30 to 45 who received the YFV17D yellow fever vaccine. Here the sequenced sample was PBMCs, taken 5 days after the yellow fever booster vaccination. The rearrangement uses TRBV6-1 and TRBJ1-3; no clear D gene. For the CDR3, the DNA is TGTGCCAGCATCCCGCGTCCGGTCGGTGGAAACACCATATATTTT. Translation gives CASIPRPVGGNTIYF.